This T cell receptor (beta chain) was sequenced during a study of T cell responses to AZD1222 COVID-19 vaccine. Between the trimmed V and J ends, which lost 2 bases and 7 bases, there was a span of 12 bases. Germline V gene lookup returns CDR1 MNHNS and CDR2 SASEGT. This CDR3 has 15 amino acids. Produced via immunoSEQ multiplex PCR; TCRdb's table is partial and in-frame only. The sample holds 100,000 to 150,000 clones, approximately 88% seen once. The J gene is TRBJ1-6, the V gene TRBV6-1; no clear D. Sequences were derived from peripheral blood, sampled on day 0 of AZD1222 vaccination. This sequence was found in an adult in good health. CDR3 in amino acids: CASSEMQQKNSPLHF. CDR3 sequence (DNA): TGTGCCAGCAGTGAAATGCAGCAAAAGAATTCACCCCTCCACTTT.